This T cell receptor (gamma chain) was recovered during a study of Vδ1+ human thymocytes. Extracted RNA was reverse transcribed into cDNA. Pooled V-gene forward primers with one constant-region reverse primer generated the CDR3 amplicons by multiplex PCR. TCRdb re-called the multiplex PCR reads via CATT. The sample lists tens of thousands of gamma-chain clones; 20% to 25% were seen once. Regarding this clone: What it binds is not known. Within the sample, other DNA sequences also encode this same CDR3.

The CDR3 is made up of 16 amino acids. The V gene end was trimmed by 1 base and the J gene end by 0 bases; junction bases not matched to a gene: 5. Germline CDR1 is GITISATS and CDR2 is ISYDGTV (reference sequence). Between about 96% and 99.6% of sorted thymocytes were Vdelta1+. Study-wide results and limits: Highly polyclonal TRG and TRD repertoires with Gaussian CDR3 length distributions appeared in thymus.

The chain joins TRGV9 to TRGJP2. The origin of this receptor is a girl under three years old who had congenital heart surgery. Source material: Vdelta1+ gamma-delta thymocytes from the thymus. Subset specified: FACS-sorted CD3+ TCRalphabeta- TCRVdelta1+ TCRVdelta2- thymocytes. CDR3 sequence: CALWEVLYSSDWIKTF. The CDR3 coding sequence is TGTGCCTTGTGGGAGGTATTGTATAGTAGTGATTGGATCAAGACGTTT.